Listed here are 17 T cell receptor beta chains from one sample, sequenced in a study of blood T cell repertoires in COVID-19. Clones were sequenced by immunoSEQ multiplex PCR, and TCRdb holds only the in-frame ones, with some missing. Among almost 250,000 clones, 80% to 90% were seen once, and the ten largest hold 3.5% to 4.5%. The sequenced sample was PBMCs or T cells enriched from blood (not recorded which). Receptors were obtained from a woman aged 25 to 39 who had recovered from COVID-19.

This clone was detected only once. This chain connects TRBV30 to TRBJ2-7; a possible D gene is TRBD1 (5 bases). V lost 3 bases, J lost 5 bases, and 8 bases lay in between. The CDR3 totals 11 residues. Germline values: CDR1 GTSNPN, CDR2 SVGIG (reference sequence). CDR3: CAWSRENEQYF. CDR3 coding DNA: TGTGCCTGGAGCAGGGAAAACGAGCAGTACTTC. Using reference TRBV30 and TRBJ2-7 for the parts outside the CDR3, the full variable domain is SQTIHQWPATLVQPVGSPLSLECTVEGTSNPNLYWYRQAAGRGLQLLFYSVGIGQISSEVPQNLSASRPQDRQFILSSKKLLLSDSGFYLCAWSRENEQYFGPGTRLTVT.

The V call is TRBV27, the J call TRBJ1-5, with TRBD1 matching over 12 bases. The CDR3 spans 18 residues. V was pared by 4 bases and J by 9 bases, with 16 bases of the junction left unmatched. Germline loops: CDR1 MNHEY, CDR2 SMNVEV (reference sequence). CDR3 region: CASSSFGTGGLSGGPQHF. CDR3 DNA sequence: TGTGCCAGCAGTTCATTTGGGACAGGGGGCCTGTCTGGGGGGCCCCAGCATTTT.

The chain couples TRBV6-6 to TRBJ1-1; TRBD1 is a possible D gene (6 bases). Trimming stripped 7 bases from V and 2 bases from J, with 20 bases between. Germline CDR1 is MNHNY and CDR2 is SVGAGI (reference sequence). This CDR3 is built from 16 residues. In DNA, the CDR3 is TGTGCCAGCATCCTACCACAGGGACGATATAACACTGAAGCTTTCTTT. It yields the protein CASILPQGRYNTEAFF.

This rearrangement joins TRBV2 to TRBJ1-5, with D possibly matching TRBD1 (6 bases). The V and J ends lost 3 bases and 1 base respectively, with 19 bases between them. Germline V gene sequence: CDR1 SNHLY, CDR2 FYNNEI. This CDR3 comprises 18 residues. CDR3 residues: CASSERELRGGSNQPQHF. CDR3 nucleotides: TGTGCCAGCAGTGAGCGAGAACTCAGGGGCGGGAGCAATCAGCCCCAGCATTTT. Filled out from reference TRBV2 and TRBJ1-5, the complete variable domain reads EPEVTQTPSHQVTQMGQEVILRCVPISNHLYFYWYRQILGQKVEFLVSFYNNEISEKSEIFDDQFSVERPDGSNFTLKIRSTKLEDSAMYFCASSERELRGGSNQPQHFGDGTRLSIL.

V is TRBV5-5 and J is TRBJ1-4, with D perhaps TRBD1 (6 bases). V was clipped by 6 bases and J by 4 bases, with 13 bases between them. This CDR3 has 14 amino acids. Germline lookup yields CDR1 SGHKS and CDR2 YYEKEE (reference sequence). The CDR3 nucleotides are TGTGCCAGCACTGGGGGGGCTGGTAATGAAAAACTGTTTTTT. Amino acid sequence: CASTGGAGNEKLFF.

The chain combines TRBV7-3 with TRBJ2-7; tentative D call: TRBD2 (5 bases). V lost 2 bases, J lost 1 base, and 9 bases lay in between. The length of the CDR3 is 14 residues. Germline-derived CDR1 and CDR2 are SGHTA and FQGTGA. The CDR3 here is CASSLAGRSYEQYF. CDR3 bases: TGTGCCAGCAGCTTAGCGGGCCGATCCTACGAGCAGTACTTC.

The gene calls are TRBV7-3 and TRBJ1-4; 9 bases fit TRBD1. The CDR3 spans 15 residues. With 6 bases clipped from V and 6 bases from J, the junction kept 8 bases outside the gene matches. Per the germline V gene, CDR1 is SGHTA and CDR2 is FQGTGA. The CDR3 DNA sequence: TGTGCCAGCAGTATAAAGGGACAGGGCGATGAAAAACTGTTTTTT. Encoded protein: CASSIKGQGDEKLFF.

The chain carries TRBV10-3 and TRBJ2-5, with TRBD1 as a possible D gene (6 bases). CDR1 ENHRY and CDR2 SYGVKD come from the germline V gene. CDR3 size: 16 residues. V lost 2 bases and J 4 bases, leaving 17 bases between the germline ends. The CDR3 coding sequence is TGTGCCATCAGTGAGCCCTCTACAGGGTTCGGAGAGACCCAGTACTTC. It is translated as CAISEPSTGFGETQYF.

This chain connects TRBV7-3 to TRBJ2-7; D call uncertain. V was clipped by 4 bases and J by 5 bases, with 12 bases between them. This CDR3 region has 13 residues. CDR1 and CDR2 from the germline V gene are SGHTA and FQGTGA. CDR3 nucleotides: TGTGCCAGCAGCTCCCCAGGTAGTCACGAGCAGTACTTC. Translated, it gives CASSSPGSHEQYF.

The genes are TRBV12-5 and TRBJ1-1; 12 positions agree with TRBD1. CDR3 length: 17 residues. The germline V gene has CDR1 LGHNT and CDR2 FRNRAP. Germline trimming cut 7 bases from V and 0 bases from J; bases unmatched to any gene: 9. The CDR3 loop reads CASALGTGGFVNTEAFF. The CDR3 nucleotides are TGTGCTAGTGCCCTCGGGACAGGGGGCTTTGTGAACACTGAAGCTTTCTTT.

The V call is TRBV5-4, the J call TRBJ2-5, with a possible D match to TRBD2 (6 bases). The CDR3 runs to 13 residues. Germline assignment: CDR1 SGHNT and CDR2 YYREEE (reference sequence). The V end lost 4 bases, the J end lost 2 bases, and 9 bases lay between the germline ends. This chain's CDR3 is CASSKEGQETQYF. The CDR3 region has the DNA TGTGCCAGCAGCAAGGAGGGGCAAGAGACCCAGTACTTC.

The chain uses TRBV11-3 and TRBJ1-5; D perhaps matches TRBD1 (6 bases). Germline-derived CDR1 and CDR2 are SGHNT and YENEEA. V dropped 0 bases and J dropped 0 bases, with 15 bases sitting between them. The CDR3 runs to 18 residues. CDR3 protein: CASSLDPLAGDSNQPQHF. CDR3 DNA: TGTGCCAGCAGCTTAGATCCACTGGCAGGGGATAGCAATCAGCCCCAGCATTTT.

The CDR3 DNA reads as TGTGCCAGCAGCGCACAGGGGGGGAACACTGAAGCTTTCTTT. Amino acid sequence: CASSAQGGNTEAFF. This chain links TRBV7-9 with TRBJ1-1, with TRBD1 matching over 8 bases. In germline, CDR1 is SEHNR, CDR2 FQNEAQ (reference sequence). The CDR3 totals 14 residues. J lost 1 base, V lost 5 bases, and 3 bases had no gene match.

This chain uses TRBV6-2 or TRBV6-3 with TRBJ2-7; no reliable D call. The CDR3 loop spans 13 amino acids. Looked up from germline, CDR1 is MNHEY and CDR2 is SVGEGT. Trimming shortened V by 0 bases and J by 1 base, and 4 bases separated the two germline ends. This CDR3 reads CASSYSTSYEQYF. In DNA form, the CDR3 reads TGTGCCAGCAGTTACTCAACATCCTACGAGCAGTACTTC.

The chain uses TRBV28 and TRBJ2-3, with TRBD1 as a possible D gene (5 bases). Germline V lookup: CDR1 MDHEN, CDR2 SYDVKM. The length of the CDR3 is 14 residues. V lost 5 bases and J lost 2, with 11 bases in between. This CDR3 reads CASSQDTYTDTQYF. As DNA, the CDR3 is TGTGCCAGCAGTCAGGACACCTACACAGATACGCAGTATTTT.

The rearrangement joins TRBV9 to TRBJ2-1, with D tentatively TRBD2 (6 bases). The germline CDR1 and CDR2 sequences are SGDLS and YYNGEE. Trimming removed 2 bases at V and 4 bases at J, with 16 bases between. The CDR3 is 16 amino acids. CDR3 DNA sequence: TGTGCCAGCAGCGTGACGGGAGTCAAAAGTTACAATGAGCAGTTCTTC. Residues: CASSVTGVKSYNEQFF.

Regarding this clone: Other nucleotide sequences in the sample specify the same CDR3. V usage is TRBV30 and J usage is TRBJ1-6; TRBD1 matches 8 bases. With 1 base clipped from V and 5 bases from J, the junction kept 1 base outside the gene matches. The germline gives CDR1 GTSNPN, CDR2 SVGIG (reference sequence). CDR3 size: 14 residues. The CDR3 sequence: CAWSGGQDNSPLHF. The CDR3 coding sequence is TGTGCCTGGAGTGGGGGACAGGATAATTCACCCCTCCACTTT.